The 17 T cell receptor beta chains presented below share a single source sample, sequenced in a study of cytomegalovirus exposure and HLA in healthy donors. This PCR relied on a set of 60 Vbeta primers and 13 Jbeta primers. TCRdb's table, derived via immunoSEQ multiplex PCR, lists solely in-frame clones and lacks some. The repertoire holds fewer than 150,000 clones, with more than 70% as singletons. Sequencing was done on a sample of PBMCs. These receptors all stem from a woman aged 50 to 60 in good health and CMV-seronegative.

The chain is built from TRBV7-9 and TRBJ1-5; unclear D gene. The CDR3 loop spans 13 amino acids. The V end lost 2 bases, the J end lost 3 bases, and 5 bases lay between the germline ends. CDR1 SEHNR and CDR2 FQNEAQ come from the germline V gene (reference sequence). Here the CDR3 reads CASSLTYNQPQHF. CDR3 bases: TGTGCCAGCAGCTTAACATACAATCAGCCCCAGCATTTT. The whole variable domain, filled in from reference TRBV7-9 and TRBJ1-5, reads DTGVSQNPRHKITKRGQNVTFRCDPISEHNRLYWYRQTLGQGPEFLTYFQNEAQLEKSRLLSDRFSAERPKGSFSTLEIQRTEQGDSAMYLCASSLTYNQPQHFGDGTRLSIL.

J is TRBJ2-5 and V is TRBV4-1, with 8 bases identical to TRBD2. The CDR3 runs to 17 residues. V trimming: 3 bases; J trimming: 4 bases; junction bases outside the gene matches: 13. Germline V gene lookup returns CDR1 MGHRA and CDR2 YSYEKL. CDR3 region: CASSHVVRGGRGETQYF. In DNA, the CDR3 is TGCGCCAGCAGCCATGTCGTACGCGGGGGGCGAGGAGAGACCCAGTACTTC.

The genes are TRBV5-6 and TRBJ2-4; 8 nucleotides agree with TRBD2. Germline V CDR1 and CDR2: SGHDT, YYEEEE. The V gene end was trimmed by 2 bases and the J gene end by 5 bases; junction bases not matched to a gene: 3. The CDR3 sequence is 14 residues long. CDR3 coding DNA: TGTGCCAGCAGCTTAGTCGGGGGGGAAAACATTCAGTACTTC. This codes for CASSLVGGENIQYF.

Turning to this clone: Germline and junction disagree at one end, which may indicate a read error. This chain connects TRBV4-1 to TRBJ2-5; D possibly matches TRBD1 or TRBD2 (6 bases each). Germline V gives CDR1 MGHRA, CDR2 YSYEKL. CDR3 size: 15 residues. CDR3 amino acids: CAGSQGGGQRETQYF. The DNA for the CDR3 is TGCGCCGGCAGCCAAGGGGGAGGCCAGCGGGAGACCCAGTACTTC.

The chain links TRBV7-8 to TRBJ1-2; D possibly corresponds to TRBD1 (5 bases). V was trimmed by 1 base and J by 6 bases, leaving 15 bases between them. In germline, CDR1 is SGHVS, CDR2 FQNEAQ. This CDR3 is built from 15 residues. For the CDR3, the DNA is TGTGCCAGCAGCTTAGAGCGGGGGATGGCCGATGGCTACACCTTC. Protein: CASSLERGMADGYTF.

The V call is TRBV6-1, the J call TRBJ2-7; tentative D call: TRBD1 (5 bases). Looked up from germline, CDR1 is MNHNS and CDR2 is SASEGT. The CDR3 covers 11 residues. The germline V and J ends were trimmed by 8 bases and 3 bases, with 8 bases remaining between them. The CDR3 sequence: CASGRDYEQYF. CDR3 DNA: TGTGCCAGCGGCAGGGACTACGAGCAGTACTTC.

The chain links TRBV6-1 to TRBJ1-1; no reliable D call. The V end was cut by 4 bases, the J end by 6 bases, with 15 bases between. The CDR3 runs 14 residues. Germline lookup yields CDR1 MNHNS and CDR2 SASEGT. CDR3 region: CASSVLREPPEAFF. CDR3 sequence (DNA): TGTGCCAGCAGTGTCTTACGGGAGCCACCTGAAGCTTTCTTT.

The CDR3 loop reads CASSTGQHGELFF. The CDR3 DNA reads TGTGCCAGTAGTACGGGACAGCACGGGGAGCTGTTTTTT. J is TRBJ2-2 and V is TRBV19; 7 nucleotides line up with TRBD1. With 4 bases clipped from V and 7 bases from J, the junction kept 3 bases outside the gene matches. The CDR3 has 13 amino acids. Per germline, CDR1 LNHDA and CDR2 SQIVND (reference sequence).

V usage is TRBV11-3 and J usage is TRBJ1-1; D is unresolved. Trimming took 0 bases from V and 2 from J, leaving 7 bases between them. This CDR3 contains 14 residues. Per germline, CDR1 SGHNT and CDR2 YENEEA. This CDR3 is CASSLEGSNTEAFF. CDR3 bases: TGTGCCAGCAGCTTAGAGGGGAGTAACACTGAAGCTTTCTTT.

This chain uses TRBV18 with TRBJ2-5; 10 bases fit TRBD1. Per germline, CDR1 KGHSH and CDR2 LQKENI. CDR3 length: 14 residues. The ends lost 5 bases at V and 5 bases at J; junction bases unmatched: 5. CDR3 DNA: TGTGCCAGCTCAACACTGGACAGGGGGGAGACCCAGTACTTC. It translates to CASSTLDRGETQYF.

V and J are TRBV6-5 and TRBJ2-2, with D uncertain. CDR3 length: 14 residues. Per the germline V gene, CDR1 is MNHEY and CDR2 is SVGAGI. Trimming shortened V by 0 bases and J by 6 bases, and 8 bases separated the two germline ends. As DNA, the CDR3 is TGTGCCAGCAGTTACTCGAAGGAGTCCGGGGAGCTGTTTTTT. Translation gives CASSYSKESGELFF.

CDR3 coding DNA: TGTGCCATCAGTGTAGGGGCTAGCGTACAAGAGACCCAGTACTTC. It codes for CAISVGASVQETQYF. The chain links TRBV10-3 to TRBJ2-5; tentatively, D is TRBD2 (6 bases). This CDR3 spans 15 amino acids. The germline V gene has CDR1 ENHRY and CDR2 SYGVKD. V was clipped by 4 bases and J by 2 bases, with 14 bases between them.

Details on this clone: An end of the junction does not agree with germline; a read error may underlie this. The chain is built from TRBV7-7 and TRBJ2-2; D is perhaps TRBD2 (5 bases). The CDR3 spans 18 residues. Germline lookup yields CDR1 SSHAT and CDR2 FNYEAQ (reference sequence). This CDR3 is CASTLAAVTGLNTGELFF. In DNA, the CDR3 is TGTGCTAGCACCCTAGCAGCGGTAACGGGTTTAAACACCGGGGAGCTGTTTTTT.

This clone has more than one count but fewer than ten. The chain couples TRBV6-5 to TRBJ1-6; a possible D gene is TRBD1 (5 bases). CDR1 is MNHEY and CDR2 is SVGAGI in the germline V gene. Trimming stripped 0 bases from V and 7 bases from J, with 10 bases between. The CDR3 spans 15 residues. The CDR3, as DNA: TGTGCCAGCAGTTACTCAAGGGGAAGGAATTCACCCCTCCACTTT. Residues: CASSYSRGRNSPLHF.

This CDR3 is CATRDRGNQPQHF. CDR3 nucleotides: TGTGCCACCCGGGACAGGGGAAATCAGCCCCAGCATTTT. The genes are TRBV15 and TRBJ1-5; 10 bases match TRBD1. The germline V gene encodes CDR1 LNHNV and CDR2 YYDKDF (reference sequence). J gave up 4 bases and V 8 bases, and 2 bases lay outside the gene matches. This CDR3 is 13 amino acids long. Together with reference TRBV15 and TRBJ1-5, the CDR3 gives the full variable domain: DAMVIQNPRYQVTQFGKPVTLSCSQTLNHNVMYWYQQKSSQAPKLLFHYYDKDFNNEADTPDNFQSRRPNTSFCFLDIRSPGLGDTAMYLCATRDRGNQPQHFGDGTRLSIL.

This chain uses TRBV4-1 with TRBJ1-4, with D unresolved. The CDR3 contains 16 residues. V lost 0 bases to trimming and J lost 7 bases, with 15 bases between them. Germline values: CDR1 MGHRA, CDR2 YSYEKL. CDR3 region: CASSQDLRALGEKLFF. The CDR3 DNA is TGCGCCAGCAGCCAAGATTTGAGAGCACTTGGTGAAAAACTGTTTTTT.

In this sample, this clone turned up once. The chain joins TRBV7-9 to TRBJ2-7, with TRBD1 matching over 9 bases. Germline V gives CDR1 SEHNR, CDR2 FQNEAQ (reference sequence). The CDR3 consists of 14 residues. The trim removed 5 bases at V and 6 bases at J, leaving 8 bases unmatched. The CDR3 DNA is TGTGCCAGCAGCCACGGGACAGGGCAAGGCGAGCAGTACTTC. It codes for CASSHGTGQGEQYF.